Following are 20 T cell receptor beta chains from one sample sequenced in a study of vaccination and CD4 T cells after COVID-19. The study sequenced cultured CD4+ T cell DNA using the Oncomine TCR Beta short-read assay. TCRdb called the PCR reads again in MiXCR, with one record for every CDR3 protein. Here the sample spans 8,500 to 13,000 distinct CDR3 sequences, around two fifths being singletons. Antigen specificity for these receptors is unknown. Indicated treatment: approximately 9-day PBMC culture with coronavirus spike peptide pools or control peptides (ViraFEST assay). Sequencing was carried out using CD4+ T cells from blood, cultured in vitro. These receptors were taken from a human donor who had recovered from COVID-19.

The gene calls are TRBV6-1 and TRBJ2-2; no clear D. Germline V CDR1 and CDR2: MNHNS, SASEGT. This CDR3 region has 13 residues. The V gene lost 4 bases and the J gene lost 1 base, with 4 bases spanning the gap. The CDR3 DNA follows: TGTGCCAGCAGTGCCGTGAACACCGGGGAGCTGTTTTTT. This codes for CASSAVNTGELFF.

This clonotype was seen only a few times. The rearrangement joins TRBV27 to TRBJ1-4; D is uncertain. CDR3 length equals 18 residues. Germline CDR1 is MNHEY and CDR2 is SMNVEV (reference sequence). The V and J ends lost 0 bases and 4 bases respectively, with 18 bases between them. The chain's CDR3 is CASSLSRFQVPVNEKLFF. CDR3 nucleotide sequence: TGTGCCAGCAGTTTATCGAGGTTCCAGGTCCCCGTTAATGAAAAACTGTTTTTT.

The chain uses TRBV12-3 or TRBV12-4 and TRBJ1-1; no clear D. The CDR3 length is 14 residues. Trimming pared 5 bases from V and 1 base from J, leaving 11 bases between. The CDR3: CASSAAGWNTEAFF. CDR3 bases: TGTGCCAGCAGTGCCGCCGGTTGGAACACTGAAGCTTTCTTT.

This clonotype was detected a few times. The rearrangement links TRBV6-1 to TRBJ2-1, with D tentatively TRBD2 (7 bases). This CDR3 has 12 residues. The V gene lost 6 bases and the J gene lost 7 bases, with 10 bases spanning the gap. Germline V gives CDR1 MNHNS, CDR2 SASEGT. CDR3 sequence (DNA): TGTGCCAGCAGAGAGGGGGGGAATGAGCAGTTCTTC. It yields the protein CASREGGNEQFF.

V gene TRBV7-6 combines with J gene TRBJ2-5; TRBD2 matches 12 bases. The CDR3 spans 17 residues. CDR1 is SGHVS, CDR2 FNYEAQ, per germline. With V trimmed by 1 base and J by 7 bases, 10 bases remained unmatched. CDR3 DNA sequence: TGTGCCAGCAGCTTAGATGGACTAGCGGGGACTCCAGGGACCCAGTACTTC. Translating gives CASSLDGLAGTPGTQYF.

This clonotype showed up just a few times. The chain recombines TRBV7-2 with TRBJ1-5, with a possible D match to TRBD1 (5 bases). In germline, CDR1 is SGHTA, CDR2 FQGNSA. The CDR3 extends over 16 amino acids. V was trimmed by 0 bases and J by 7 bases, leaving 16 bases between them. The CDR3 loop reads CASSLAAGPRGQPQHF. Here the CDR3 DNA reads TGTGCCAGCAGCTTAGCGGCAGGGCCCCGGGGCCAGCCCCAGCATTTT. Using reference TRBV7-2 and TRBJ1-5 for the parts outside the CDR3, the full variable domain is GAGVSQSPSNKVTEKGKDVELRCDPISGHTALYWYRQSLGQGLEFLIYFQGNSAPDKSGLPSDRFSAERTGGSVSTLTIQRTQQEDSAVYLCASSLAAGPRGQPQHFGDGTRLSIL.

The chain uses TRBV27 and TRBJ2-3; 9 bases agree with TRBD2. V shed 8 bases, J shed 3 bases, and the junction held 12 bases outside the gene matches. The CDR3 extends over 16 amino acids. The germline gives CDR1 MNHEY, CDR2 SMNVEV (reference sequence). The CDR3 region is CASRLLSGGQTDTQYF. CDR3 bases: TGTGCCAGCCGCCTCCTTAGCGGGGGCCAGACAGATACGCAGTATTTT.

Only a few counts were recorded for this clonotype. The rearrangement links TRBV27 to TRBJ1-4, with 7 bases aligning to TRBD1. The CDR3 contains 16 residues. V was clipped by 6 bases and J by 4 bases; unmatched bases: 11. Looked up from germline, CDR1 is MNHEY and CDR2 is SMNVEV (reference sequence). CDR3 DNA sequence: TGTGCCAGCAGGTTGGACAGGCGAGGGGGTAATGAAAAACTGTTTTTT. Protein sequence: CASRLDRRGGNEKLFF.

The chain links TRBV27 to TRBJ2-1, with D possibly TRBD2 on 7 matching bases. There are 16 residues in the CDR3. CDR1 and CDR2 (germline): MNHEY, SMNVEV (reference sequence). Trimming took off 6 bases at V and 4 bases at J, with 19 bases between the two ends. CDR3 residues: CASSLAGASRYNEQFF. CDR3 bases: TGTGCCAGCAGCCTGGCGGGGGCATCGCGGTACAATGAGCAGTTCTTC.

The chain carries TRBV10-1 and TRBJ2-2; maybe TRBD1 (6 bases). The CDR3 is 11 amino acids. Germline lookup yields CDR1 WNHNN and CDR2 SYGVQD (reference sequence). The V gene lost 10 bases and the J gene lost 6 bases, with 9 bases spanning the gap. The DNA for the CDR3 is TGCGCCACTGGACAGCCCGGGGAGCTGTTTTTT. Protein product: CATGQPGELFF.

V and J are TRBV2 and TRBJ1-1; D gene uncertain. CDR3 length equals 13 residues. V lost 7 bases and J lost 0, with 9 bases in between. Looked up from germline, CDR1 is SNHLY and CDR2 is FYNNEI. The CDR3 nucleotides are TGTGCCAGCAAGGAGGAGCTGAACACTGAAGCTTTCTTT. Its translation is CASKEELNTEAFF.

This sequence joins TRBV6-1 and TRBJ2-2; D may be TRBD2 (7 bases). Germline V lookup: CDR1 MNHNS, CDR2 SASEGT. The CDR3 is made up of 15 amino acids. Trimming removed 5 bases from V and 4 bases from J, with 14 bases in between. The CDR3 reads CASSPAGAITGELFF. CDR3 nucleotides: TGTGCCAGCAGTCCCGCGGGGGCCATCACCGGGGAGCTGTTTTTT.

This clonotype was picked up a small number of times. The rearrangement joins TRBV11-3 to TRBJ1-4; D gene unclear. CDR3 length equals 15 residues. The germline CDR1 and CDR2 sequences are SGHNT and YENEEA. Trimming pared 3 bases from V and 4 bases from J, leaving 12 bases between. The CDR3 spells CASSLRAVGNEKLFF. CDR3 DNA: TGTGCCAGCAGCTTGCGGGCAGTTGGTAATGAAAAACTGTTTTTT.

J is TRBJ1-2 and V is TRBV29-1; 10 nucleotides line up with TRBD1. V trimming: 7 bases; J trimming: 8 bases; junction bases outside the gene matches: 10. The CDR3 contains 13 residues. In germline, CDR1 is SQVTM, CDR2 ANQGSEA. Written as DNA, the CDR3 is TGCAGCGGGGGCGGGACAGGGGTGGAAGGCTACACCTTC. Protein: CSGGGTGVEGYTF.

With regard to this clonotype: One junction end disagrees with the germline gene, perhaps due to a read error. V usage is TRBV5-1 and J usage is TRBJ2-2; perhaps D is TRBD1 or TRBD2 (5 bases each). This CDR3 spans 14 amino acids. From germline, CDR1 is SGHRS and CDR2 YFSETQ. The CDR3 is CASSEQGNTGELSF. DNA of the CDR3: TGCGCCAGCAGTGAGCAGGGTAACACCGGGGAGCTGTCTTTT.

Comment on this clonotype: One end of the junction is discordant with germline, which a read error may explain. The chain recombines TRBV27 with TRBJ1-1, with D perhaps TRBD1 (6 bases). CDR3 length equals 15 residues. Germline V gene lookup returns CDR1 MNHEY and CDR2 SMNVEV (reference sequence). CDR3 region: CASSPTGLGGAETFF. In DNA form, the CDR3 reads TGTGCCAGCAGTCCAACAGGGCTGGGTGGGGCTGAAACTTTCTTT.

V gene TRBV20-1 combines with J gene TRBJ1-1; the D is unclear. The CDR3 length is 12 residues. Trimming took off 1 base at V and 1 base at J, with 4 bases between the two ends. Germline-derived CDR1 and CDR2 are DFQATT and SNEGSKA (reference sequence). CDR3 DNA: TGCAGTGCTAGAGGAGGGAACACTGAAGCTTTCTTT. This sequence encodes CSARGGNTEAFF.

V and J are TRBV12-5 and TRBJ1-2; D unclear. Germline values: CDR1 LGHNT, CDR2 FRNRAP. CDR3 size: 15 residues. V dropped 2 bases and J dropped 3 bases, with 13 bases sitting between them. The CDR3 DNA is TGTGCTAGTGGTTTGTCCTCGGGCGGGGACTATGGCTACACCTTC. It codes for CASGLSSGGDYGYTF.

J is TRBJ2-1 and V is TRBV5-1; tentatively, D is TRBD1 (6 bases). Deletions cut 0 bases from V and 8 bases from J, with 9 bases between. The length of the CDR3 is 13 residues. The V gene's germline CDR1 is SGHRS and CDR2 YFSETQ. The DNA for the CDR3 is TGCGCCAGCAGCTTGGGGGACATCTATGAGCAGTTCTTC. Translation gives CASSLGDIYEQFF.

The rearrangement joins TRBV19 to TRBJ2-1, with 9 positions matching TRBD1. CDR3 size: 15 residues. The germline CDR1 and CDR2 sequences are LNHDA and SQIVND (reference sequence). Losses at the gene ends were 5 bases for V and 7 bases for J; bases not matched to a gene: 9. CDR3 in DNA: TGTGCCAGTAGTGCTCAACAGGGGGCAGGGAATGAGCAGTTCTTC. Translated: CASSAQQGAGNEQFF.